The rows below give T cell receptor beta chains drawn from one sample of a study of blood T cells in healthy people across ages. TCRdb recomputed calls from the 5' RACE reads with MiXCR, one row per CDR3 protein. The top ten clones hold around 23% of a sample with 600,000 or so distinct CDR3 sequences, more than 45% of them seen once. The sequenced sample was blood. These receptors were obtained from a man older than 75 in good health. Both conserved end residues are part of each CDR3. D genes are given only for firm matches. The size entry is marked missing in some rows and otherwise reads once, few, many or a size class.

V gene	clone size	J gene	D gene	CDR3 protein	CDR3 DNA
TRBV7-2	NA	TRBJ2-3	NA	CASSLDRQDTDTQYF	TGTGCCAGCAGCTTAGATCGCCAGGACACAGATACGCAGTATTTT
TRBV6-6	many	TRBJ2-7	TRBD2	CASRPTSGSSYEQYF	TGTGCCAGCAGACCTACTAGCGGGAGTTCGTACGAGCAGTACTTC
TRBV3-1	NA	TRBJ2-5	NA	CASSQVGGVKQETQYF	TGTGCCAGCAGCCAAGTGGGCGGCGTAAAGCAAGAGACCCAGTACTTC
TRBV28	few	TRBJ2-7	NA	CASRPSLGQFHEQYF	TGTGCCAGCAGACCAAGTTTGGGGCAGTTCCACGAGCAGTACTTC
TRBV4-3	NA	TRBJ2-5	TRBD1	CASSRHRDSQETQYF	TGCGCCAGCAGCCGGCACCGGGACAGTCAAGAGACCCAGTACTTC
TRBV29-1	NA	TRBJ2-7	TRBD2	CSGLAGVEQYF	TGCAGCGGACTAGCGGGAGTCGAGCAGTACTTC
TRBV6-5	many	TRBJ2-1	NA	CASSYSRTFSNEQFF	TGTGCCAGCAGTTACTCTCGGACTTTTTCCAATGAGCAGTTCTTC
TRBV13	NA	TRBJ2-7	NA	CASSLVGRASYEQYF	TGTGCCAGCAGCTTAGTGGGCAGGGCTTCCTACGAGCAGTACTTC
TRBV10-3	few	TRBJ2-3	NA	CAISEGPVQDTQYF	TGTGCCATCAGTGAGGGACCCGTCCAGGATACGCAGTATTTT
TRBV12-3/TRBV12-4	NA	TRBJ2-3	NA	CASSRDHQGDTQYF	TGTGCCAGCAGTAGGGACCATCAAGGAGATACGCAGTATTTT
TRBV7-9	NA	TRBJ1-4	NA	CASSLAELGYEKLFF	TGTGCCAGCAGCTTAGCAGAGCTTGGCTATGAAAAACTGTTTTTT
TRBV20-1	few	TRBJ2-1	TRBD2	CSARAWGGGYNEQFF	TGCAGTGCGAGAGCCTGGGGGGGGGGCTACAATGAGCAGTTCTTC
TRBV20-1	NA	TRBJ2-4	TRBD1	CSASEGANIQYF	TGCAGTGCTAGCGAGGGGGCGAACATTCAGTACTTC
TRBV20-1	NA	TRBJ1-6	TRBD1	CSAARTGGLSSPLHF	TGCAGTGCTGCACGGACAGGGGGACTAAGTTCACCCCTCCACTTT
TRBV28	few	TRBJ2-1	TRBD2	CASSFSPWRGTSGYNEQFF	TGTGCCAGCAGTTTTTCACCTTGGAGGGGGACTAGCGGATACAATGAGCAGTTCTTC
TRBV29-1	many	TRBJ1-2	TRBD1	CSVAARDRAGNYGYTF	TGCAGCGTTGCTGCCCGGGACAGGGCGGGTAACTATGGCTACACCTTC
TRBV7-2	NA	TRBJ2-3	NA	CASRFTRVNTDTQYF	TGTGCCAGCAGATTTACCAGGGTTAACACAGATACGCAGTATTTT
TRBV4-2	NA	TRBJ2-3	TRBD2	CVSSQDYYGSGRTDTQYF	TGTGTCAGCAGCCAAGATTATTACGGGAGCGGGAGAACAGATACGCAGTATTTT
TRBV12-3/TRBV12-4	NA	TRBJ2-5	NA	CASSLDQGMETQYF	TGTGCCAGCAGTTTGGACCAGGGTATGGAGACCCAGTACTTC
TRBV2	NA	TRBJ2-3	NA	CASSDWGLSTDTQYF	TGTGCCAGCAGTGACTGGGGGCTGAGCACAGATACGCAGTATTTT
TRBV6-2/TRBV6-3	NA	TRBJ1-1	NA	CASSYLTTEAFF	TGTGCCAGCAGTTATTTGACGACTGAAGCTTTCTTT
TRBV10-3	NA	TRBJ2-7	NA	CAISESWVTSSYGQYF	TGTGCCATCAGTGAGTCTTGGGTTACCAGTTCCTACGGGCAGTACTTC
TRBV7-2	NA	TRBJ1-1	NA	CASSLVGMDTEAFF	TGTGCCAGCAGCTTAGTGGGCATGGACACTGAAGCTTTCTTT
TRBV9	few	TRBJ2-3	NA	CASGESGEPDTQYF	TGTGCCAGCGGAGAGTCGGGAGAGCCAGATACGCAGTATTTT
TRBV2	NA	TRBJ1-6	NA	CASRTDRGSPLHF	TGTGCCAGCAGGACAGACCGCGGTTCGCCCCTCCACTTT
TRBV11-2	few	TRBJ2-1	TRBD2	CASSLNGLAGAYYNEQFF	TGTGCCAGCAGCTTAAACGGACTAGCGGGGGCCTACTACAATGAGCAGTTCTTC